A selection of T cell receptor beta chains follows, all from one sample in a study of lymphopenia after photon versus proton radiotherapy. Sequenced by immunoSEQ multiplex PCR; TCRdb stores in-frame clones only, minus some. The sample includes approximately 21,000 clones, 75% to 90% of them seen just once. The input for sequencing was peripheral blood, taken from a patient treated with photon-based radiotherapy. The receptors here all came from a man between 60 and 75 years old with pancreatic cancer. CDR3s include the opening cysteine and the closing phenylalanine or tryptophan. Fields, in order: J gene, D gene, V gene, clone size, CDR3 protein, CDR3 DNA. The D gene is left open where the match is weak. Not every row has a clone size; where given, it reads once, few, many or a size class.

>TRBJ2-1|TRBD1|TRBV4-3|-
CASSHGTGVGQGAEQFF
TGCGCCAGCAGCCACGGGACAGGGGTCGGGCAGGGGGCTGAGCAGTTCTTC
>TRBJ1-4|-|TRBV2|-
CASKQGQRGGLFF
TGTGCCAGCAAACAAGGGCAGCGAGGGGGACTGTTTTTT
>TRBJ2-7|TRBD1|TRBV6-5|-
CASSYDRGYEQYF
TGTGCCAGCAGTTACGACAGGGGTTACGAGCAGTACTTC
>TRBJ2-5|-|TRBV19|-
CASSRIQGPQETQYF
TGTGCCAGTAGTCGTATACAGGGACCCCAAGAGACCCAGTACTTC
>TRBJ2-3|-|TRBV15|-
CATSRDGGVTDTQYF
TGTGCCACCAGCAGAGACGGCGGGGTCACAGATACGCAGTATTTT
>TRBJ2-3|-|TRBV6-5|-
CASSYSSAFSTDTQYF
TGTGCCAGCAGTTACTCGTCAGCGTTCAGCACAGATACGCAGTATTTT
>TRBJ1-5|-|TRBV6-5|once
CASSSRPLHSNQPQHF
TGTGCCAGCAGTTCACGACCCCTCCATAGCAATCAGCCCCAGCATTTT
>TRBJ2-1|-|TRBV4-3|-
CASSRLGGGPNEQFF
TGCGCCAGCAGCCGACTTGGGGGGGGGCCGAATGAGCAGTTCTTC
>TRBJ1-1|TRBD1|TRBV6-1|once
CASSELYRGRGSTEAFF
TGTGCCAGCAGTGAATTATACAGGGGGCGAGGGAGCACTGAAGCTTTCTTT
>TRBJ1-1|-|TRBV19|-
CASSGRVRDTEAFF
TGTGCCAGTAGTGGAAGGGTCCGGGACACTGAAGCTTTCTTT
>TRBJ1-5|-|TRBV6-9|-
CASSYSNNGGSRQPQHF
TGTGCCAGCAGTTATTCGAATAACGGGGGCTCGCGGCAGCCCCAGCATTTT
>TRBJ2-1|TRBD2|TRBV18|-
CASSPLVLAGKYEQFF
TGTGCCAGCTCACCACTTGTACTAGCGGGGAAGTATGAGCAGTTCTTC
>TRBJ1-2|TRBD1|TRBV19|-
CASSRQGASYGYTF
TGTGCCAGTAGTCGACAGGGGGCAAGCTATGGCTACACCTTC
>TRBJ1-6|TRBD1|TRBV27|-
CASSSLQGAGYSPLHF
TGTGCCAGCAGTTCCTTACAGGGGGCCGGGTATTCACCCCTCCACTTT
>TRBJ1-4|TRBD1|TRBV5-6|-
CASSKGQGSEKLFF
TGTGCCAGCAGTAAGGGACAGGGGAGCGAAAAACTGTTTTTT
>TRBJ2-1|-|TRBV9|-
CASSVLSSYNEQFF
TGTGCCAGCAGCGTATTAAGCTCCTACAATGAGCAGTTCTTC
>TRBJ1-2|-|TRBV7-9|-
CASSPGQTNYGYTF
TGTGCCAGCAGCCCAGGACAGACTAACTATGGCTACACCTTC
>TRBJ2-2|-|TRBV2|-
CASRGTSLGTGELFF
TGTGCCAGCAGAGGGACATCCCTCGGGACCGGGGAGCTGTTTTTT
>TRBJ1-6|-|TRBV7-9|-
CASRERPYSPLHF
TGTGCCAGCAGGGAGCGACCTTATTCACCCCTCCACTTT
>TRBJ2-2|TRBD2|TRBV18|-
CASSPQPSGGSNGELFF
TGTGCCAGCTCACCCCAGCCGAGCGGGGGAAGCAACGGGGAGCTGTTTTTT
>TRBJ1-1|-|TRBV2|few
CASRTPFFTDRNTEAFF
TGTGCCAGCAGGACCCCGTTTTTTACAGACAGGAACACTGAAGCTTTCTTT
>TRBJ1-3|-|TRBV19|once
CASTGTDLGNTIYF
TGTGCCAGTACCGGGACGGATCTTGGAAACACCATATATTTT
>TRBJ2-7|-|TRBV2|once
CASGVYEQYF
TGTGCCAGCGGGGTATACGAGCAGTACTTC
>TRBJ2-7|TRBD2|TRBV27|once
CASSSIGTRSYEQYF
TGTGCCAGCAGTTCAATAGGGACTAGATCCTACGAGCAGTACTTC
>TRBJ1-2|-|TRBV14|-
CASSRGGPANYGYTF
TGTGCCAGCAGCCGAGGGGGTCCGGCTAACTATGGCTACACCTTC
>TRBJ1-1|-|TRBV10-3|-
CAISEFQGTEAFF
TGTGCCATCAGTGAGTTTCAGGGAACTGAAGCTTTCTTT
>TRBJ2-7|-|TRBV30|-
CAWSRPTTYTYEQYF
TGTGCCTGGAGTCGCCCCACGACGTACACCTACGAGCAGTACTTC
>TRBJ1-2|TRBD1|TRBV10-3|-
CAIRPGGLTGYTF
TGTGCCATCAGGCCAGGGGGCCTCACTGGCTACACCTTC
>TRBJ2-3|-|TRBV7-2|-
CASSLGGGRARDTQYF
TGTGCCAGCAGCTTAGGGGGGGGCAGGGCTCGAGATACGCAGTATTTT
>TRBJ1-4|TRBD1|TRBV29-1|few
CSAQGAGGKLFF
TGCAGCGCACAGGGGGCGGGCGGAAAACTGTTTTTT
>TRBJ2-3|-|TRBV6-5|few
CASSYGLSTDTQYF
TGTGCCAGCAGTTACGGACTTAGCACAGATACGCAGTATTTT
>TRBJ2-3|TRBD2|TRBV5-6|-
CASSSGGGTDTQYF
TGTGCCAGCAGCTCGGGGGGGGGCACAGATACGCAGTATTTT
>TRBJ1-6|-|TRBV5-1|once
CASSISGTGNSPLHF
TGCGCCAGCAGCATATCCGGGACGGGGAATTCACCCCTCCACTTT
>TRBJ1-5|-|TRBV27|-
CASSLSIWGGQPQHF
TGTGCCAGCAGTTTATCGATTTGGGGAGGTCAGCCCCAGCATTTT
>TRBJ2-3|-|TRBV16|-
CASSQYGGTQYF
TGTGCCAGCAGCCAATACGGTGGTACGCAGTATTTT
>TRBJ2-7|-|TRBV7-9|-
CASSAIQGYSYEQYF
TGTGCCAGCAGCGCGATACAGGGCTACTCCTACGAGCAGTACTTC
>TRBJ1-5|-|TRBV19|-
CASSRQLNQPQHF
TGTGCCAGTAGCCGACAGCTGAATCAGCCCCAGCATTTT
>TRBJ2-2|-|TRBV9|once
CASSVVPTGELFF
TGTGCCAGCAGCGTAGTCCCCACCGGGGAGCTGTTTTTT
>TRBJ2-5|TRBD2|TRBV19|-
CATAGGGETQYF
TGTGCCACGGCGGGGGGCGGGGAGACCCAGTACTTC
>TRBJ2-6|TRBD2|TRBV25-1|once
CASSEYRGGASGANVLTF
TGTGCCAGCAGTGAATATCGCGGGGGTGCCTCTGGGGCCAACGTCCTGACTTTC
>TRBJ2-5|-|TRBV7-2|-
CASSFGERTQYF
TGTGCCAGCAGCTTTGGGGAAAGGACCCAGTACTTC
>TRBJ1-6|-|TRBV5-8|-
CASSRGIHNSPLHF
TGTGCCAGCAGCCGGGGTATCCATAATTCACCCCTCCACTTT
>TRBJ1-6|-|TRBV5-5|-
CASSLATPGSPLHF
TGTGCCAGCAGCTTGGCGACACCAGGTTCACCCCTCCACTTT
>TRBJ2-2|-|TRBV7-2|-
CASSSTGFGELFF
TGTGCCAGCAGCTCAACAGGGTTCGGGGAGCTGTTTTTT
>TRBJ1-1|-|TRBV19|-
CASTGTGPRYFPEAFF
TGTGCCAGTACGGGAACCGGGCCACGGTATTTCCCTGAAGCTTTCTTT
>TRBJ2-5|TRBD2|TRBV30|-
CAAKEIGGGETQYF
TGTGCCGCCAAAGAGATCGGCGGGGGAGAGACCCAGTACTTC
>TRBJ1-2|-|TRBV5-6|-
CASSSGRARHGGGYTF
TGTGCCAGCAGCTCGGGGAGGGCGCGGCATGGGGGAGGCTACACCTTC
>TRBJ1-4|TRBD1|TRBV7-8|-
CASSRRDRAATNEKLFF
TGTGCCAGCAGCCGACGGGACAGGGCCGCAACTAATGAAAAACTGTTTTTT
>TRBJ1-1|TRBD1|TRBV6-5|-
CASRRTGGTEAFF
TGTGCCAGCAGACGGACAGGGGGCACTGAAGCTTTCTTT
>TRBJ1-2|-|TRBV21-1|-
CASSKVENLYGYTF
TGTGCCAGCAGCAAAGTTGAGAACCTCTATGGCTACACCTTC
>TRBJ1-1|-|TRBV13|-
CASSPNTPQGPKTEAFF
TGTGCCAGCAGCCCGAATACACCCCAGGGTCCAAAGACTGAAGCTTTCTTT
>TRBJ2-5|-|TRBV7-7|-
CASSGHSRVGETQYF
TGTGCTAGCAGCGGTCACTCCAGGGTCGGAGAGACCCAGTACTTC
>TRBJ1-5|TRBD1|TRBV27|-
CASSLLYRGRNQPQHF
TGTGCCAGCAGTTTATTGTACAGGGGGCGCAATCAGCCCCAGCATTTT